The rows below give T cell receptor beta chains drawn from one sample of a study of neurological immune-mediated disorders. TCRdb reanalysed the 5' RACE reads using MiXCR and keeps one entry per CDR3 protein. The sample shows some 30,000 distinct CDR3 sequences, around 14% of them seen only once. Input material: PBMCs. All receptors come from a man between 65 and 85 years old in good health. Both conserved end residues are part of each CDR3. Fields, in order: V gene, J gene, D gene, clone size, CDR3 DNA, CDR3 protein. D genes are given only for firm matches. A row's size may be missing; if present it is once, few, many or a size class.

>TRBV7-8|TRBJ2-3|NA|many
TGTGCCAGCGATGGGAGTCCCGCAGATACGCAGTATTTT
CASDGSPADTQYF
>TRBV5-1|TRBJ2-7|NA|once
TGCGCCAGCAGCTTGGACGGGAGTCCAAGGGAGCAGTACTTC
CASSLDGSPREQYF
>TRBV5-6|TRBJ1-5|NA|NA
TGTGCCAGCATCTCAACTTACGCAGGGAATCAGCCCCAGCATTTT
CASISTYAGNQPQHF
>TRBV20-1|TRBJ2-3|NA|many
TGCAGTGCTAGACCCGGGGGCCGCGGAGGCACGCAGTATTTT
CSARPGGRGGTQYF
>TRBV6-6|TRBJ1-1|NA|many
TGTGCCAGCAGTTACTCCAAAGCGCTGAACACTGAAGCTTTCTTT
CASSYSKALNTEAFF
>TRBV7-8|TRBJ1-5|TRBD1|many
TGTGCCAGCAGCTTAGCGGGACAGTTCAATCAGCCCCAGCATTTT
CASSLAGQFNQPQHF
>TRBV2|TRBJ2-3|NA|many
TGTGCCAGCACTGAGGGGCAGGTCTTCACAGATACGCAGTATTTT
CASTEGQVFTDTQYF
>TRBV20-1|TRBJ2-3|TRBD2|many
TGCAGTGCTAGGGTAGCGGGGGGCGACCCAGATACGCAGTATTTT
CSARVAGGDPDTQYF
>TRBV24-1|TRBJ1-1|NA|many
TGTGCCACCAGTGAGTGGGACCGCGGGTGTCTGAACACTGAAGCTTTCTTT
CATSEWDRGCLNTEAFF
>TRBV6-2/TRBV6-3|TRBJ2-1|NA|once
TGTGCCAGCAGGCGGTGGCGCGACAATGAGCAGTTCTTC
CASRRWRDNEQFF
>TRBV29-1|TRBJ1-1|NA|many
TGCAGCGTTACGAGTCAGCGGAACACTGAAGCTTTCTTT
CSVTSQRNTEAFF
>TRBV2|TRBJ2-5|NA|many
TGTGCCAGCAGTGCGGCAGGGCCAGAGACCCAGTACTTC
CASSAAGPETQYF
>TRBV7-3|TRBJ2-3|NA|few
TGTGCCAGCAGCTTAAGGGACACGTTGTTCGCAGATACGCAGTATTTT
CASSLRDTLFADTQYF
>TRBV5-5|TRBJ2-1|TRBD2|many
TGTGCCAGCAGTTTATCGACTAGCGGGGGGGGCAATGAGCAGTTCTTC
CASSLSTSGGGNEQFF
>TRBV9|TRBJ1-4|TRBD1|many
TGTGCCAGCAGCGTAGCCCCACAGGGGGGTAATGAAAAACTGTTTTTT
CASSVAPQGGNEKLFF
>TRBV7-2|TRBJ2-7|TRBD2|many
TGTGCCAGCAGCGAAACTAGCGGGGGGGCGCTCGAGCAGTACTTC
CASSETSGGALEQYF
>TRBV21-1|TRBJ2-7|NA|many
TGTGCCAGCAGCAAAGTTGGGAGGGAGCAGTACTTC
CASSKVGREQYF
>TRBV5-1|TRBJ2-2|TRBD1|many
TGCGCCAGCAGCCCGATCGGACAGGGTATCACCGGGGAGCTGTTTTTT
CASSPIGQGITGELFF
>TRBV20-1|TRBJ2-4|TRBD1|many
TGCAGTGTCACACAGGGGGCGAGAGATTGGCGAAACATTCAGTACTTC
CSVTQGARDWRNIQYF
>TRBV28|TRBJ1-2|TRBD1|many
TGTGCCAGCAGACGACAGGGCTACTATGGCTACACCTTC
CASRRQGYYGYTF
>TRBV18|TRBJ1-1|NA|few
TGTGCCAGCTCACCTCCAGTTTATTCAGGGGCTAATGGCACTGAAGCTTTCTTT
CASSPPVYSGANGTEAFF
>TRBV7-2|TRBJ2-7|NA|many
TGTGCCAGCAGCCCCCAGGGAGGTCCCTACGAGCAGTACTTC
CASSPQGGPYEQYF
>TRBV6-5|TRBJ2-7|NA|many
TGTGCCAGCAGGAGGGCAGGGAGCGACGAGCAGTACTTC
CASRRAGSDEQYF
>TRBV5-1|TRBJ1-2|NA|many
TGCGCCAGCAGCTTGGATCTGCGGACAAAGGAGTATGGCTACACCTTC
CASSLDLRTKEYGYTF
>TRBV7-6|TRBJ2-1|NA|many
TGTGCCAGCAGCTCCCAAAACAATGAGCAGTTCTTC
CASSSQNNEQFF
>TRBV7-6|TRBJ2-7|NA|many
TGTGCCAGCAGCCGAATTCCCAGGGAGGACGAGCAGTACTTC
CASSRIPREDEQYF
>TRBV7-8|TRBJ2-3|NA|few
TGTGCCAGCAGCTTGACGGGCGGACGGAGCACAGATACGCAGTATTTT
CASSLTGGRSTDTQYF
>TRBV29-1|TRBJ2-3|TRBD2|many
TGCAGCGTTCACCGGCTAGCGGGGGGTATGGATACGCAGTATTTT
CSVHRLAGGMDTQYF
>TRBV4-3|TRBJ2-7|TRBD1|many
TGCGCCAGCAGCCGCGACAGGGGGACATACGAGCAGTACTTC
CASSRDRGTYEQYF
>TRBV7-2|TRBJ2-3|TRBD2|NA
TGTGCTAGCGGGGGGGCCTGGGATACGCAGTATTTT
CASGGAWDTQYF
>TRBV10-3|TRBJ2-3|TRBD2|many
TGTGCCATCAGTTCCGGGACTACAAGCACAGATACGCAGTATTTT
CAISSGTTSTDTQYF
>TRBV29-1|TRBJ2-3|NA|many
TGCAGCGCTGAGACAGGTCTTACGCAGTATTTT
CSAETGLTQYF
>TRBV28|TRBJ1-1|NA|many
TGTGCCAGCTTTAATGGAGGGCCTCTGAGGAACACTGAAGCTTTCTTT
CASFNGGPLRNTEAFF
>TRBV6-1|TRBJ2-7|TRBD1|many
TGTGCCAGCAGTGAATGGGGGACAGGGTCCTACGAGCAGTACTTC
CASSEWGTGSYEQYF
>TRBV7-3|TRBJ2-2|TRBD2|many
TGTGCCAGCAGCTTATTCACCGGGGGGACCGGGGAGCTGTTTTTT
CASSLFTGGTGELFF
>TRBV7-2|TRBJ1-3|NA|few
TGTGCCAGCAGCCAACAGGGCTCTGGAAACACCATATATTTT
CASSQQGSGNTIYF
>TRBV20-1|TRBJ1-2|TRBD1|many
TGCAGTGCTAGAGTTTTGAGCAGGGGGAACTATGGCTACACCTTC
CSARVLSRGNYGYTF
>TRBV18|TRBJ2-4|NA|NA
TGTGCCAGCTCACCACCAGGGCCCACCGGGTACAAAAACATTCAGTACTTC
CASSPPGPTGYKNIQYF
>TRBV5-1|TRBJ1-1|TRBD1|many
TGCGCCAGCAGCTCGACAGGGCTTGAAGCTTTCTTT
CASSSTGLEAFF
>TRBV20-1|TRBJ2-4|NA|many
TGCAGTGCTAGTGCCCCCACGGAAAACATTCAGTACTTC
CSASAPTENIQYF
>TRBV5-1|TRBJ2-6|NA|few
TGCGCCAGCAGCTTGGGAGGCTCTGGGGCCAACGTCCTGACTTTC
CASSLGGSGANVLTF
>TRBV3-1|TRBJ2-7|TRBD1|many
TGTGCCAGCAGCCCACGGGACAGGGAGAAGGAGCAGTACTTC
CASSPRDREKEQYF
>TRBV7-2|TRBJ2-5|NA|NA
TGTGCCAGCATCTCGTCAGGGATTTCGGAGACCCAGAACTTC
CASISSGISETQNF
>TRBV6-1|TRBJ2-7|NA|many
TGTGCCAGCAGTGAACAAGTGACAGCCTCCTACGAGCAGTACTTC
CASSEQVTASYEQYF
>TRBV18|TRBJ2-7|TRBD2|NA
TGTGCCAGCTCACCCAGCGGGAGTACCTACGAGCAGTACTTC
CASSPSGSTYEQYF
>TRBV6-1|TRBJ2-5|TRBD2|many
TGTGCCAGCAGTTATAGCGGGGCCGAGACCCAGTACTTC
CASSYSGAETQYF
>TRBV9|TRBJ1-5|TRBD1|many
TGTGCCAGCAGCGCCGGGACAGGGGGTCAGCCCCAGCATTTT
CASSAGTGGQPQHF
>TRBV7-2|TRBJ1-1|NA|few
TGTGCCAGCAGCTTAGCAGGGGGTGAAGCTTTCTTT
CASSLAGGEAFF
>TRBV9|TRBJ2-7|NA|many
TGTGCCAGCAGCGTAGACCCAGGATCCTACGAGCAGTACTTC
CASSVDPGSYEQYF
>TRBV7-2|TRBJ1-1|NA|many
TGTGCCAGCAGCCCTGCAGCAGTAATGAACACTGAAGCTTTCTTT
CASSPAAVMNTEAFF
>TRBV9|TRBJ1-2|NA|many
TGTGCCAGCAGCCCCCAGTTAGGCAGCTACTATGGCTACACCTTC
CASSPQLGSYYGYTF